Presented here are 4 T cell receptor beta chains from one specimen sequenced in a study of shared clonotypes between healthy human individuals. Here immunoSEQ multiplex PCR was the method, and the copy in TCRdb shows in-frame clones only, minus some. The sample carries approximately 1,000,000 clones, 60% to 85% recorded once. What was sequenced was memory CD4+ T cells from PBMCs. Stated subset: CD45RA-negative fraction. The receptors originated from a man aged 18-30 years in good health. Some clones in this sample may be carry-over from other donors' samples.

The chain couples TRBV7-9 to TRBJ2-2, with 9 bases that match TRBD1. The CDR3 loop spans 15 amino acids. Germline assignment: CDR1 SEHNR and CDR2 FQNEAQ (reference sequence). The J segment lost 4 bases and the V segment lost 3 bases, leaving 3 bases of the junction unmatched. This CDR3 reads CASSLGTGSTGELFF. The CDR3 nucleotides read TGTGCCAGCAGCTTGGGGACAGGGAGCACCGGGGAGCTGTTTTTT.

This rearrangement joins TRBV7-9 to TRBJ2-2; D unclear. V was shortened by 5 bases and J by 0 bases, with 7 bases between the two germline ends. From germline, CDR1 is SEHNR and CDR2 FQNEAQ (reference sequence). The CDR3 spans 14 residues. CDR3: CASSPASNTGELFF. The CDR3 DNA reads as TGTGCCAGCAGCCCCGCCTCGAACACCGGGGAGCTGTTTTTT.

This clone appeared a single time. The chain combines TRBV7-2 with TRBJ1-2; perhaps TRBD1 as D (5 bases). Germline assignment: CDR1 SGHTA and CDR2 FQGNSA. CDR3 length: 15 residues. V lost 1 base to trimming and J lost 8 bases, with 17 bases between them. The CDR3 sequence: CASSLGVGTSGGYTF. The CDR3 DNA sequence: TGTGCCAGCAGCTTAGGGGTCGGGACTTCGGGGGGCTACACCTTC.

The chain carries TRBV28 and TRBJ2-7; 11 bases agree with TRBD1. Germline-derived CDR1 and CDR2 are MDHEN and SYDVKM. V shed 6 bases, J shed 1 base, and the junction held 20 bases outside the gene matches. The CDR3 totals 20 residues. CDR3 protein: CASRDSPGQGVSYASYEQYF. Written as DNA, the CDR3 is TGTGCCAGCAGAGACTCACCGGGACAGGGGGTATCGTATGCGTCCTACGAGCAGTACTTC. Full variable domain (remainder filled in from reference TRBV28 and TRBJ2-7): DVKVTQSSRYLVKRTGEKVFLECVQDMDHENMFWYRQDPGLGLRLIYFSYDVKMKEKGDIPEGYSVSREKKERFSLILESASTNQTSMYLCASRDSPGQGVSYASYEQYFGPGTRLTVT.